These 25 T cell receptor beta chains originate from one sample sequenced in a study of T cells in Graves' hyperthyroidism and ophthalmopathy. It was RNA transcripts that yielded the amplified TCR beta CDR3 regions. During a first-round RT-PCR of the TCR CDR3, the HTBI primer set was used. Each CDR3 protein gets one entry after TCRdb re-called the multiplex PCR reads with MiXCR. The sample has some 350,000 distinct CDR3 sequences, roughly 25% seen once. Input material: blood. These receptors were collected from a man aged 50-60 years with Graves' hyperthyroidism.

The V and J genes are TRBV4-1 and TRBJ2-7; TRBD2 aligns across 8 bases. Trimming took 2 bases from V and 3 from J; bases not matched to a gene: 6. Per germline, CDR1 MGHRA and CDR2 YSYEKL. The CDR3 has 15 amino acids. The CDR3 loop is CASSQRREAGYEQYF. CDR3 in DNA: TGCGCCAGCAGCCAACGGCGGGAGGCCGGCTACGAGCAGTACTTC.

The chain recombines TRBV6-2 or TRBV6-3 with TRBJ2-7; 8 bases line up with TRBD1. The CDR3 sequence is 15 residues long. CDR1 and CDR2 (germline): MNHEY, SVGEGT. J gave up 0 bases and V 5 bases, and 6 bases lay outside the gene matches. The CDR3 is CASSPRQGSSYEQYF. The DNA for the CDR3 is TGTGCCAGCAGTCCCCGACAGGGGAGCTCCTACGAGCAGTACTTC.

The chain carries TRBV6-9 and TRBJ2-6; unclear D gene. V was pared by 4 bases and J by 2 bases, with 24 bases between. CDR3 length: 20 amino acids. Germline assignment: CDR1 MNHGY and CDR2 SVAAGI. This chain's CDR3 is CASSSRFQSLIAPGANVLTF. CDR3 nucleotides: TGTGCCAGCAGTTCCCGATTTCAGAGTCTTATAGCACCTGGGGCCAACGTCCTGACTTTC.

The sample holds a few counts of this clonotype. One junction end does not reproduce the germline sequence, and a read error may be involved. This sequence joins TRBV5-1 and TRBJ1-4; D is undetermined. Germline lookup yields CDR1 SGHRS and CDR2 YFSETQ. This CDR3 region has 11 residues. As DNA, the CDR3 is TGTGCCAGCAGTTTAGACGAAAAACTGTTTTTT. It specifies CASSLDEKLFF.

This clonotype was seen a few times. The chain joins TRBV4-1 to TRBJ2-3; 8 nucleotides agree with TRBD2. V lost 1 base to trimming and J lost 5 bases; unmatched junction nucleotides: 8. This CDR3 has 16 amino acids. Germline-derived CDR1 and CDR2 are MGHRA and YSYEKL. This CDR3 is CASSQVWAGGVDTQYF. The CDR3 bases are TGCGCCAGCAGCCAAGTATGGGCGGGAGGCGTAGATACGCAGTATTTT.

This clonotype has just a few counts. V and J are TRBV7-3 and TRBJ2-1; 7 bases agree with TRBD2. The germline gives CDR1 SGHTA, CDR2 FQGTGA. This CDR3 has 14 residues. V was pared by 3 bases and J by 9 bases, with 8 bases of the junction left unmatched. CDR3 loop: CASSLGGSDSEQFF. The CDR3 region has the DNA TGTGCCAGCAGCTTGGGCGGGAGTGATAGTGAGCAGTTCTTC.

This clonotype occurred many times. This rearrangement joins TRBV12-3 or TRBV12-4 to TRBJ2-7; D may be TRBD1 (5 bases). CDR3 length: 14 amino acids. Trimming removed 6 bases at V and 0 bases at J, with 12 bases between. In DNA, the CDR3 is TGTGCCAGCAGGGAACAGGCGAGCTCCTACGAGCAGTACTTC. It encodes CASREQASSYEQYF.

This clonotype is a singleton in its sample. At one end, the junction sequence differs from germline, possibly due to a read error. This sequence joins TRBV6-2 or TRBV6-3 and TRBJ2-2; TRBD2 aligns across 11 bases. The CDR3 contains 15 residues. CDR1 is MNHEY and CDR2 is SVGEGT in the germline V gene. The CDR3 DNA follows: TGTGCCAGCAGTCCGCTAGCGGGAGGAAACGGGGAGCTGTTCTTT. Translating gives CASSPLAGGNGELFF.

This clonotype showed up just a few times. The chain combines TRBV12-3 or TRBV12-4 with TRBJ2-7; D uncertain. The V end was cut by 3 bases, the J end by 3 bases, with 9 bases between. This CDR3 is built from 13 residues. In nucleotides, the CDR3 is TGTGCCAGCAGTTTTGGGATAGACTACGAGCAGTACTTC. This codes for CASSFGIDYEQYF.

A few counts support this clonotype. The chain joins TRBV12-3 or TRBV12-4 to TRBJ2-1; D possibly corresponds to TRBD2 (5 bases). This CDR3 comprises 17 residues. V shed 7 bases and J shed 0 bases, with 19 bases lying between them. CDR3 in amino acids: CASIPNFGLSSYNEQFF. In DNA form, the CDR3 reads TGTGCCAGCATCCCCAATTTTGGACTCAGCTCCTACAATGAGCAGTTCTTC.

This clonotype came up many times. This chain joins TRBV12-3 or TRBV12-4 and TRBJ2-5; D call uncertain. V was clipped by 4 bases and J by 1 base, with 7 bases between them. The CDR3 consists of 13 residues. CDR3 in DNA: TGTGCCAGCAGTTCAGAGTTCCAAGAGACCCAGTACTTC. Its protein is CASSSEFQETQYF.

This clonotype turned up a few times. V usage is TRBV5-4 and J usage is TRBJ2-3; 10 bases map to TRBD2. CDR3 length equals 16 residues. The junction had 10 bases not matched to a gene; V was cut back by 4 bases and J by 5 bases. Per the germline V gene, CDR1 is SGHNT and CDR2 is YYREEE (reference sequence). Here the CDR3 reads CASSPGLAGDGDTQYF. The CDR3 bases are TGTGCCAGCAGCCCTGGGCTAGCGGGAGATGGAGATACGCAGTATTTT. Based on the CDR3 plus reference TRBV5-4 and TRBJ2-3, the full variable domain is ETGVTQSPTHLIKTRGQQVTLRCSSQSGHNTVSWYQQALGQGPQFIFQYYREEENGRGNFPPRFSGLQFPNYSSELNVNALELDDSALYLCASSPGLAGDGDTQYFGPGTRLTVL.

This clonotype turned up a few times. The DNA of the CDR3 is TGTGCCTGGAGCTTAGAGAGCAACTATGGCTACACCTTC. It encodes CAWSLESNYGYTF. V gene TRBV30 combines with J gene TRBJ1-2; unclear D gene. Trimming cost V 3 bases and J 2 bases, with 10 bases left between them. From germline, CDR1 is GTSNPN and CDR2 SVGIG (reference sequence). The CDR3 covers 13 residues.

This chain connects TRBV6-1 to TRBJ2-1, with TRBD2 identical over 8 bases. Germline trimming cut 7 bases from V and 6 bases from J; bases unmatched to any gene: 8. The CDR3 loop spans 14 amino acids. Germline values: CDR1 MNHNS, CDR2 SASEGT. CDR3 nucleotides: TGTGCCAGCACCTACTACGGGGGGGCCAATGAGCAGTTCTTC. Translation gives CASTYYGGANEQFF.

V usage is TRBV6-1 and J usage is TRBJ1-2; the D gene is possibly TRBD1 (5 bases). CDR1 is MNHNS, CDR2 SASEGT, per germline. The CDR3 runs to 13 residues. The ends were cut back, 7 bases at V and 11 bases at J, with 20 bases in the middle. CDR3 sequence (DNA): TGTGCCAGCATTCCGCCGGGGGGTAGAAGATACACCTTC. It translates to CASIPPGGRRYTF.

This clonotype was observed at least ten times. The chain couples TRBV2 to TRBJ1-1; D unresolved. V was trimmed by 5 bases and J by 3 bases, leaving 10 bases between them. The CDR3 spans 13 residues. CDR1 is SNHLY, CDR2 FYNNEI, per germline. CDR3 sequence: CASSFDAYTEAFF. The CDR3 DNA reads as TGTGCCAGCAGTTTTGACGCGTACACTGAAGCTTTCTTT.

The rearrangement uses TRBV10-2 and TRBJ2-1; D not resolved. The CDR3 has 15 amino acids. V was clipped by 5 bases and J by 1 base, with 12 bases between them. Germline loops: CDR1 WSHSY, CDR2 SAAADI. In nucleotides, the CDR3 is TGCGCCAGCAGTCCCACGATGGAGTCCTACAATGAGCAGTTCTTC. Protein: CASSPTMESYNEQFF.

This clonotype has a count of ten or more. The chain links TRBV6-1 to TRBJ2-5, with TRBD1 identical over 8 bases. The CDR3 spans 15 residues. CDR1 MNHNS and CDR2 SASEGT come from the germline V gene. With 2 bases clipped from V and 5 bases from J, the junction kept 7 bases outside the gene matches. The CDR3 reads CASSEWDRPSETQYF. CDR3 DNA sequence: TGTGCCAGCAGTGAATGGGACAGGCCTTCGGAGACCCAGTACTTC.

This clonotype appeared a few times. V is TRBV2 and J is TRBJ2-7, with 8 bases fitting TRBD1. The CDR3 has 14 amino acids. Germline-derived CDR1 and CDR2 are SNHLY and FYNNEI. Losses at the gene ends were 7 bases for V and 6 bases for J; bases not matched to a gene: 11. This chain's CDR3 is CASKTGTGPGEQYF. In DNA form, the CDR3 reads TGTGCCAGCAAAACCGGGACAGGACCAGGCGAGCAGTACTTC.

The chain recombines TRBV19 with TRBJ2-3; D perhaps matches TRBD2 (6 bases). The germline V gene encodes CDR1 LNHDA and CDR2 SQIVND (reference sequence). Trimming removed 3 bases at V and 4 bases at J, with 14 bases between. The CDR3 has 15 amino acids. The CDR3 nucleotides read TGTGCCAGTAGTATGTGGGGGGAATTCGCAGATACGCAGTATTTT. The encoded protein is CASSMWGEFADTQYF. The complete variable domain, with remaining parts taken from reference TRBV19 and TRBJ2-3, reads DGGITQSPKYLFRKEGQNVTLSCEQNLNHDAMYWYRQDPGQGLRLIYYSQIVNDFQKGDIAEGYSVSREKKESFPLTVTSAQKNPTAFYLCASSMWGEFADTQYFGPGTRLTVL.

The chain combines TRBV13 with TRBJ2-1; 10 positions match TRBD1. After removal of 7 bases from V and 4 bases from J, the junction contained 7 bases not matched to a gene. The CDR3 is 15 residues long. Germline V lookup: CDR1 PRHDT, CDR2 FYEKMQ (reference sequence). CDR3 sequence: CASNFRTGGYNEQFF. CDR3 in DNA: TGTGCCAGCAACTTCAGGACAGGGGGGTACAATGAGCAGTTCTTC.

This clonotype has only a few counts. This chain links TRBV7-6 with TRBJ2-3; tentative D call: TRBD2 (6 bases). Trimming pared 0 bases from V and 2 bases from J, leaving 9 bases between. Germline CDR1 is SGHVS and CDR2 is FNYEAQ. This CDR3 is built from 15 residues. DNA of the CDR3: TGTGCCAGCAGCTTAGCGGCTAGCGCCACAGATACGCAGTATTTT. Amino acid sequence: CASSLAASATDTQYF.

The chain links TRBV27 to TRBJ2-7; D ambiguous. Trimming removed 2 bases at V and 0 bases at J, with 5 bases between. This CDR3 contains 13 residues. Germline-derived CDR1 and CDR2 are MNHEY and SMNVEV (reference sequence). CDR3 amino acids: CASSLKVSYEQYF. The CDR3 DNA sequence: TGTGCCAGCAGTTTAAAGGTCTCCTACGAGCAGTACTTC.

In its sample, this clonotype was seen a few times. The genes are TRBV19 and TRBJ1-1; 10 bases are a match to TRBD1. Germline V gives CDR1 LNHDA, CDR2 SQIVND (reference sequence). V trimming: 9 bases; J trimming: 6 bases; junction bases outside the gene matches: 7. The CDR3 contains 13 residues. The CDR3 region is CASRDRGSPEAFF. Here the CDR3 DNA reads TGTGCCAGCCGGGACAGGGGCTCTCCTGAAGCTTTCTTT.

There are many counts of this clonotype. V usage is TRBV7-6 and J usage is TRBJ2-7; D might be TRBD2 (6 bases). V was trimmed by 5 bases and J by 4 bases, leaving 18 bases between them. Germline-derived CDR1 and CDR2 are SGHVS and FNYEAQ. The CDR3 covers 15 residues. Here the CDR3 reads CASSPMGGVPYEQYF. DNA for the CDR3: TGTGCCAGCAGCCCCATGGGGGGAGTCCCTTACGAGCAGTACTTC.